Each of the 27 T cell receptor beta chains below was sequenced from the same sample in a study of a mutant IDH1 vaccine in newly diagnosed glioma. Time point indicated: week 47, end of study. Topical imiquimod was applied with each vaccine dose, which held 300 ug of mutant IDH1 20-mer peptide. These TCRs are of unknown antigen specificity. The protocol was immunoSEQ multiplex PCR, while the TCRdb copy is restricted to in-frame clones and leaves out a portion. The table includes over 50,000 clones, approximately 80% detected once. Sequenced here: PBMCs, sampled from a glioma patient whose treatment included an IDH1 peptide vaccine. All receptors derive from a woman in her thirties or forties with glioma. Some clones in this sample may be carry-over from other donors' samples.

V and J are TRBV9 and TRBJ1-5; no definite D call. The length of the CDR3 is 14 residues. The V gene lost 2 bases and the J gene lost 2 bases, with 8 bases spanning the gap. CDR1 and CDR2 from the germline V gene are SGDLS and YYNGEE. In nucleotides, the CDR3 is TGTGCCAGCAGCGTCGCTGGGGGCAATCAGCCCCAGCATTTT. Residues: CASSVAGGNQPQHF.

The genes are TRBV30 and TRBJ2-3, with TRBD2 as a possible D gene (5 bases). The CDR3 is 12 amino acids. CDR1 is GTSNPN, CDR2 SVGIG, per germline (reference sequence). V was trimmed by 7 bases and J by 6 bases, leaving 14 bases between them. The CDR3, as DNA: TGTGCCTCTTTCACTAGGAGTGATACGCAGTATTTT. Encoded protein: CASFTRSDTQYF.

J is TRBJ2-3 and V is TRBV29-1; no firm D call. With 7 bases removed from V and 2 bases from J, the gap between germline ends came to 13 bases. Germline V gene sequence: CDR1 SQVTM, CDR2 ANQGSEA. CDR3 length: 13 residues. The CDR3: CSGRPSNTDTQYF. CDR3 nucleotide sequence: TGCAGCGGTAGGCCCTCCAACACAGATACGCAGTATTTT.

The chain employs TRBV10-3 and TRBJ2-1, with unresolved D. Trimming shortened V by 6 bases and J by 6 bases, and 9 bases separated the two germline ends. The CDR3 has 12 residues. Per the germline V gene, CDR1 is ENHRY and CDR2 is SYGVKD. CDR3 nucleotide sequence: TGTGCCATCAGCCTGCGTGGCAATGAGCAGTTCTTC. This codes for CAISLRGNEQFF.

The genes are TRBV28 and TRBJ2-2, with 8 bases lining up with TRBD2. The CDR3 loop spans 14 amino acids. The germline gives CDR1 MDHEN, CDR2 SYDVKM. With 5 bases clipped from V and 6 bases from J, the junction kept 5 bases outside the gene matches. The CDR3 spells CASSQTSAAGELFF. The DNA for the CDR3 is TGTGCCAGCAGTCAGACTAGCGCGGCCGGGGAGCTGTTTTTT.

J is TRBJ1-1 and V is TRBV10-3; no reliable D call. This CDR3 comprises 12 residues. V lost 10 bases and J lost 3, with 12 bases in between. Germline CDR1 ENHRY, CDR2 SYGVKD. DNA of the CDR3: TGTGCCACTAGGCCCGGGGACACTGAAGCTTTCTTT. Its translation is CATRPGDTEAFF.

The table lists this clone with a few counts. As DNA, the CDR3 is TGTGCCAGCAGTGAATTTAGAGACACCGGGGAGCTGTTTTTT. As protein: CASSEFRDTGELFF. The genes are TRBV25-1 and TRBJ2-2, with D uncertain. V lost 1 base, J lost 3 bases, and 6 bases lay in between. CDR3 length equals 14 residues. Germline values: CDR1 MGHDK, CDR2 SYGVNS.

The gene calls are TRBV7-8 and TRBJ2-4; 8 bases line up with TRBD2. Per germline, CDR1 SGHVS and CDR2 FQNEAQ. The CDR3 consists of 17 residues. J was trimmed by 1 base and V by 5 bases; bases with no gene match: 10. DNA for the CDR3: TGTGCCAGCAGCCCCCGGGGGGGTACAAGGGCCAAAAACATTCAGTACTTC. Amino acid sequence: CASSPRGGTRAKNIQYF.

The chain combines TRBV15 with TRBJ1-2, with D perhaps matching TRBD1 (5 bases). This CDR3 has 15 residues. The germline V gene has CDR1 LNHNV and CDR2 YYDKDF (reference sequence). V gave up 7 bases and J gave up 4 bases, with 19 bases separating them. The CDR3 is CATTQTGEEPYGYTF. CDR3 DNA: TGTGCCACCACCCAGACGGGGGAAGAGCCCTATGGCTACACCTTC.

This chain joins TRBV28 and TRBJ2-7, with D possibly TRBD1 on 6 matching bases. CDR1 and CDR2 (germline): MDHEN, SYDVKM. Trimming took off 3 bases at V and 4 bases at J, with 10 bases between the two ends. The CDR3 covers 13 residues. The CDR3 spells CASSLSGVYEQYF. The CDR3 DNA reads TGTGCCAGCAGTTTGTCAGGGGTATACGAGCAGTACTTC.

V is TRBV9 and J is TRBJ1-2; D might be TRBD1 (5 bases). The V and J ends lost 4 bases and 4 bases respectively, with 17 bases between them. Germline V gene lookup returns CDR1 SGDLS and CDR2 YYNGEE. This CDR3 spans 15 amino acids. This CDR3 reads CASSSRRDPFYGYTF. In nucleotides, the CDR3 is TGTGCCAGCAGCTCCCGCCGGGACCCTTTCTATGGCTACACCTTC.

This rearrangement joins TRBV6-1 to TRBJ1-6, with TRBD1 identical over 10 bases. The CDR3 consists of 13 residues. In germline, CDR1 is MNHNS, CDR2 SASEGT. The trim removed 9 bases at V and 8 bases at J, leaving 4 bases unmatched. The CDR3 reads CASRDRGYSPLHF. In DNA form, the CDR3 reads TGTGCCAGTAGGGACAGGGGTTATTCACCCCTCCACTTT.

This sequence joins TRBV6-5 and TRBJ1-2; the D gene is possibly TRBD1 (6 bases). The CDR3 has 12 residues. V gave up 7 bases and J gave up 6 bases, with 12 bases separating them. CDR1 is MNHEY, CDR2 SVGAGI, per germline. DNA of the CDR3: TGTGCCAGCACGCAGGGGCGGGATGGCTACACCTTC. Translated: CASTQGRDGYTF.

J is TRBJ1-1 and V is TRBV7-9; no definite D call. Per the germline V gene, CDR1 is SEHNR and CDR2 is FQNEAQ (reference sequence). The V and J ends lost 4 bases and 8 bases respectively, with 11 bases between them. CDR3 size: 12 residues. In DNA form, the CDR3 reads TGTGCCAGCAGCTCTGCAGGTAGCGAAGCTTTCTTT. Residues: CASSSAGSEAFF.

This clone showed up just a few times. The chain uses TRBV4-2 and TRBJ1-1, with TRBD1 matching 10 bases. The junction had 3 bases not matched to a gene; V was cut back by 5 bases and J by 0 bases. CDR1 is LGHNA and CDR2 is YNFKEQ in the germline V gene. The CDR3 covers 15 residues. The CDR3 region has the DNA TGTGCCAGCAGCACGACAGGGGGCCTGAACACTGAAGCTTTCTTT. Encoded protein: CASSTTGGLNTEAFF.

The CDR3 region is CASSPGDRDGYTF. CDR3 DNA: TGTGCCAGCTCACCGGGGGACAGGGACGGCTACACCTTC. The V call is TRBV18, the J call TRBJ1-2, with 9 nucleotides matching TRBD1. Germline lookup yields CDR1 KGHSH and CDR2 LQKENI. The CDR3 is 13 residues long. Trimming cost V 3 bases and J 8 bases; bases outside gene matches: 4.

The chain is built from TRBV7-9 and TRBJ2-7; tentative D call: TRBD2 (6 bases). The CDR3 length is 14 residues. The germline CDR1 and CDR2 sequences are SEHNR and FQNEAQ (reference sequence). The V end was cut by 6 bases, the J end by 2 bases, with 14 bases between. The CDR3 DNA reads as TGTGCCAGCAGTTCCCCTACTAGCCCCTACGAGCAGTACTTC. This encodes CASSSPTSPYEQYF.

The chain joins TRBV7-2 to TRBJ2-3; 9 bases are shared with TRBD1. CDR1 and CDR2 (germline): SGHTA, FQGNSA. CDR3 length: 15 amino acids. The J segment lost 6 bases and the V segment lost 2 bases, leaving 6 bases of the junction unmatched. The CDR3 reads CASSLRRQGVDTQYF. The CDR3 DNA is TGTGCCAGCAGCTTAAGGCGACAGGGGGTTGATACGCAGTATTTT.

This chain uses TRBV7-8 with TRBJ2-5; D is perhaps TRBD2 (6 bases). The CDR3 is 15 residues long. V gave up 5 bases and J gave up 2 bases, with 15 bases separating them. Germline CDR1 and CDR2: SGHVS and FQNEAQ. The DNA for the CDR3 is TGTGCCAGCAGCGGCCGCCGGGACTTTCAAGAGACCCAGTACTTC. This translates into CASSGRRDFQETQYF. Variable domain in full (rest from reference TRBV7-8 and TRBJ2-5): GAGVSQSPRYKVAKRGQDVALRCDPISGHVSLFWYQQALGQGPEFLTYFQNEAQLDKSGLPSDRFFAERPEGSVSTLKIQRTQQEDSAVYLCASSGRRDFQETQYFGPGTRLLVL.

The V gene is TRBV6-1, the J gene TRBJ1-4; D gene uncertain. The CDR3 is 12 residues long. V lost 5 bases and J 10 bases, leaving 11 bases between the germline ends. Per the germline V gene, CDR1 is MNHNS and CDR2 is SASEGT. The CDR3, as DNA: TGTGCCAGCAGTCCCGATGTAGGAAAACTGTTTTTT. Its protein product is CASSPDVGKLFF.

The rearrangement uses TRBV19 and TRBJ1-2, with 8 bases matching TRBD1. Unmatched junction bases numbered 8, after V lost 7 bases and J lost 4 bases. This CDR3 has 14 residues. Germline V CDR1 and CDR2: LNHDA, SQIVND (reference sequence). The CDR3: CASTTGGKAYGYTF. CDR3 coding DNA: TGTGCCAGTACTACAGGGGGAAAGGCCTATGGCTACACCTTC.

The chain uses TRBV6-5 and TRBJ2-7; D is perhaps TRBD1 or TRBD2 (5 bases each). There are 14 residues in the CDR3. Germline-derived CDR1 and CDR2 are MNHEY and SVGAGI. Trimming removed 6 bases from V and 2 bases from J, with 14 bases in between. CDR3 amino acids: CASSHGTFTYEQYF. In nucleotides, the CDR3 is TGTGCCAGCAGCCATGGGACCTTCACCTACGAGCAGTACTTC.

This clone was detected only once. The chain has TRBV13 and TRBJ2-3; D remains unclear. There are 14 residues in the CDR3. Germline assignment: CDR1 PRHDT and CDR2 FYEKMQ (reference sequence). The germline V and J ends were trimmed by 5 bases and 2 bases, with 11 bases remaining between them. The DNA for the CDR3 is TGTGCCAGCAGCCCCGTTGAGCCCACAGATACGCAGTATTTT. This gives the protein CASSPVEPTDTQYF.

The chain uses TRBV15 and TRBJ1-3; D is undetermined. The CDR3 runs to 14 residues. Per the germline V gene, CDR1 is LNHNV and CDR2 is YYDKDF (reference sequence). V lost 1 base and J 3 bases, leaving 7 bases between the germline ends. The CDR3 coding sequence is TGTGCCACCAGCAGAGGGGCAGTTGGAAACACCATATATTTT. Its translation: CATSRGAVGNTIYF.

This clone was seen a few times. This sequence joins TRBV2 and TRBJ1-6, with D possibly TRBD1 on 5 matching bases. The V gene lost 2 bases and the J gene lost 10 bases, with 12 bases spanning the gap. This CDR3 has 14 amino acids. The germline gives CDR1 SNHLY, CDR2 FYNNEI. CDR3 nucleotides: TGTGCCAGCAGTGAATTAGGGGTTCAGTCACCCCTCCACTTT. Its protein product is CASSELGVQSPLHF.

The J gene is TRBJ2-1, the V gene TRBV20-1, with no clear D. The CDR3 length is 11 residues. Between the trimmed V and J ends, which lost 3 bases and 9 bases, there was a span of 9 bases. Germline lookup yields CDR1 DFQATT and CDR2 SNEGSKA (reference sequence). The CDR3, as DNA: TGCAGTGCTAGTGGTTTGGGTGAGCAGTTCTTC. Encoded protein: CSASGLGEQFF.

In regard to this clone: The junction shows a germline mismatch at one end, possibly a read error. The sample carries other DNA sequences with the same CDR3. The V gene is TRBV2, the J gene TRBJ2-5; D is uncertain. CDR1 is SNHLY, CDR2 FYNNEI, per germline. The CDR3 is 13 residues long. CDR3 nucleotides: TGTGCCAGTAGTGTCCGCTACCAAGAGACCCAGTACTTC. Translation: CASSVRYQETQYF.